The sequence of this TCR beta chain was determined in a study of shared clonotypes between healthy human individuals. The data were produced by immunoSEQ multiplex PCR, yet TCRdb's version contains in-frame clones alone and is incomplete. The sample carries 980,000 or so clones, approximately 80% recorded once. CDR1 SGHVS and CDR2 FQNEAQ come from the germline V gene. The CDR3 is made up of 14 amino acids. Between the trimmed V and J ends, which lost 5 bases and 6 bases, there was a span of 16 bases. This chain uses TRBV7-8 with TRBJ1-2; no clear D. The sequence derives from a man younger than 35 in good health. The sample taken for sequencing was memory CD4+ T cells sorted from blood. Subset noted: CD45RA-negative fraction. CDR3 amino acids: CASSPRMGMDGYTF. Here the CDR3 DNA reads TGTGCCAGCAGCCCGCGAATGGGAATGGATGGCTACACCTTC.